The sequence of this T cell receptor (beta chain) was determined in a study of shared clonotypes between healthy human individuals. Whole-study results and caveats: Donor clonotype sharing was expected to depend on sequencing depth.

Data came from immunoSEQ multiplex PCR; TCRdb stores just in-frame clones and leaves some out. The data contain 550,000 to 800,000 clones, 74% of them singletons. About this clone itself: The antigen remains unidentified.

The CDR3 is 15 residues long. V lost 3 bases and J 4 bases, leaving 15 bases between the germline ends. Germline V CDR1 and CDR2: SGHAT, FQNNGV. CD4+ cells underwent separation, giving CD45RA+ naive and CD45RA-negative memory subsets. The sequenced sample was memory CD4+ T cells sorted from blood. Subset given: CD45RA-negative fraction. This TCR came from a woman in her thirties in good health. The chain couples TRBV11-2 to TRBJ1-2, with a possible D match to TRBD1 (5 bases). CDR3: CASSLQGVDSYGYTF. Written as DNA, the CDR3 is TGTGCCAGCAGCTTGCAGGGTGTGGATTCCTATGGCTACACCTTC. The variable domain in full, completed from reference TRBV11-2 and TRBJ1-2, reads EAGVAQSPRYKIIEKRQSVAFWCNPISGHATLYWYQQILGQGPKLLIQFQNNGVVDDSQLPKDRFSAERLKGVDSTLKIQPAKLEDSAVYLCASSLQGVDSYGYTFGSGTRLTVV.